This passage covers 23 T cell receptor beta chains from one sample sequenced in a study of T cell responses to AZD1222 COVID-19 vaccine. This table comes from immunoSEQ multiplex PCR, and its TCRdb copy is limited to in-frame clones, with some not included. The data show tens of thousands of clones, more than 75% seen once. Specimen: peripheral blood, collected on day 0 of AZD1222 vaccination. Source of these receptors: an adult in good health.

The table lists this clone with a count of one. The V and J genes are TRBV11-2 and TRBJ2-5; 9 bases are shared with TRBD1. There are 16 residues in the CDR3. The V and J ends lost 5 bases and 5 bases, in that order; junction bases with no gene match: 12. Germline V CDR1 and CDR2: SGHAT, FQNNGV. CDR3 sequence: CASSLGPGTGKETQYF. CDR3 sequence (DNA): TGTGCCAGCAGCCTCGGACCCGGGACAGGGAAGGAGACCCAGTACTTC. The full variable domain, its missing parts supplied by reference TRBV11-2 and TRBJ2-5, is EAGVAQSPRYKIIEKRQSVAFWCNPISGHATLYWYQQILGQGPKLLIQFQNNGVVDDSQLPKDRFSAERLKGVDSTLKIQPAKLEDSAVYLCASSLGPGTGKETQYFGPGTRLLVL.

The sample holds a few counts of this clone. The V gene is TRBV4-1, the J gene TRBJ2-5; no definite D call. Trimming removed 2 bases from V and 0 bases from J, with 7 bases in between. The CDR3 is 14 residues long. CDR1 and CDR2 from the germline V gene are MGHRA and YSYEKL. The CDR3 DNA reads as TGCGCCAGCAGCCAACGACGGAACCAAGAGACCCAGTACTTC. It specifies CASSQRRNQETQYF.

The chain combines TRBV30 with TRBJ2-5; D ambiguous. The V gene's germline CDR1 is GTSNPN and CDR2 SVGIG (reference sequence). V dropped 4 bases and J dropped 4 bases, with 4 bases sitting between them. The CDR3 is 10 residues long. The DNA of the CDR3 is TGTGCCTGGAAGGTAGAGACCCAGTACTTC. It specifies CAWKVETQYF.

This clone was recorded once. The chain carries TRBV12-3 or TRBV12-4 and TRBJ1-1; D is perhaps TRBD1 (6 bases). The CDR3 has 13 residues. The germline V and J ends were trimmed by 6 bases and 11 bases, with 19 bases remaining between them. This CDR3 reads CASSPTFYRAAFF. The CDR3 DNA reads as TGTGCCAGCAGCCCCACGTTCTACAGGGCGGCTTTCTTT.

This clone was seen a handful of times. The CDR3: CASSPPATSGRAYEQFF. As DNA, the CDR3 is TGTGCCAGCTCACCCCCCGCGACTAGCGGGAGGGCCTATGAGCAGTTCTTC. The chain carries TRBV18 and TRBJ2-1; 14 bases align to TRBD2. Per the germline V gene, CDR1 is KGHSH and CDR2 is LQKENI. The CDR3 consists of 17 residues. V lost 3 bases to trimming and J lost 8 bases; unmatched junction nucleotides: 9.

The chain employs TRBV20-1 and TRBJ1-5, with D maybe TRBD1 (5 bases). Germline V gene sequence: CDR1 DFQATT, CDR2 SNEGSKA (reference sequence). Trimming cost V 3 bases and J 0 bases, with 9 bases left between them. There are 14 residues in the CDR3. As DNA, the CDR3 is TGCAGTGCTAGTCAGGGACCTAGCAATCAGCCCCAGCATTTT. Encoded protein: CSASQGPSNQPQHF.

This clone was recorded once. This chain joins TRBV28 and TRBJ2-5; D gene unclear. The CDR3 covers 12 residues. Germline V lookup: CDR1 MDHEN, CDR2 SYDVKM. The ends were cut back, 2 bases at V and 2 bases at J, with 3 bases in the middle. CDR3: CASSLPQETQYF. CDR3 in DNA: TGTGCCAGCAGTTTACCACAAGAGACCCAGTACTTC.

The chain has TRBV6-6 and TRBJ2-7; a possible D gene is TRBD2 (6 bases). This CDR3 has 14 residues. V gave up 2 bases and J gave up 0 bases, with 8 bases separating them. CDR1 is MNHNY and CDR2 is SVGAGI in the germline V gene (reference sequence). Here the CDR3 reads CASSYGSGSYEQYF. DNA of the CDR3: TGTGCCAGCAGTTACGGTAGCGGCTCCTACGAGCAGTACTTC.

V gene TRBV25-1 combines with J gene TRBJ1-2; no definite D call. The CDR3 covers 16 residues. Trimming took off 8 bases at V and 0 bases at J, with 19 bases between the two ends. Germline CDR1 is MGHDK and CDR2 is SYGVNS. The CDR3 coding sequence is TGTGCCAGCCTTTCTCAGAAGCGGGGATCTAACTATGGCTACACCTTC. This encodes CASLSQKRGSNYGYTF.

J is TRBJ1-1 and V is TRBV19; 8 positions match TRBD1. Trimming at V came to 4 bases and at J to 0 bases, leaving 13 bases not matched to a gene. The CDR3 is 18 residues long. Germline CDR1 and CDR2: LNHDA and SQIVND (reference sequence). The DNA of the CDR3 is TGTGCCAGTAGTACCTTCGGCAGGGGGCCTGCAATGAACACTGAAGCTTTCTTT. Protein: CASSTFGRGPAMNTEAFF.

For the CDR3, the DNA is TGTGCCAGCAAAAGGGAGGGCCAGGGGCACACTGAAGCTTTCTTT. Translating it yields CASKREGQGHTEAFF. The chain employs TRBV27 and TRBJ1-1, with D tentatively TRBD1 (6 bases). The CDR3 is made up of 15 amino acids. Germline CDR1 MNHEY, CDR2 SMNVEV (reference sequence). Trimming took 7 bases from V and 3 from J, leaving 18 bases between them.

The CDR3 region is CASSLTGQGYYEQYF. The DNA of the CDR3 is TGTGCCAGCAGCCTTACGGGACAGGGATATTACGAGCAGTACTTC. The chain is built from TRBV6-5 and TRBJ2-7, with 9 bases lining up with TRBD1. The CDR3 has 15 amino acids. Germline-derived CDR1 and CDR2 are MNHEY and SVGAGI. V shed 6 bases and J 4 bases; nucleotides not matched to a gene: 10.

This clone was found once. The CDR3 is CASSPPGGGTDTQYF. The CDR3 DNA is TGTGCCAGCAGCCCCCCGGGCGGGGGCACAGATACGCAGTATTTT. This rearrangement joins TRBV21-1 to TRBJ2-3; the D segment call TRBD2 is taken from the table without a DNA check. TRBV21-1 constitutes a pseudogene. This CDR3 is 15 amino acids long.

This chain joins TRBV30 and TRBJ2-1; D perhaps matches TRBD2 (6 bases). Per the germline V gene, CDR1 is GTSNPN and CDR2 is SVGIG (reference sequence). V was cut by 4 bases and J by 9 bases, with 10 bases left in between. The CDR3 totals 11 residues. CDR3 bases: TGTGCCTGGAAAAACGGGGGTGAGCAGTTCTTC. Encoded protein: CAWKNGGEQFF.

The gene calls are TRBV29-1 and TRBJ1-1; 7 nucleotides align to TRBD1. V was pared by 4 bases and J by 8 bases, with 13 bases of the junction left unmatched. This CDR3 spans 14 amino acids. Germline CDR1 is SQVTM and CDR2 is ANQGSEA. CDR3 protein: CSVVQGTLGREAFF. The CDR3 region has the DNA TGCAGCGTTGTACAGGGGACCCTGGGGCGGGAAGCTTTCTTT.

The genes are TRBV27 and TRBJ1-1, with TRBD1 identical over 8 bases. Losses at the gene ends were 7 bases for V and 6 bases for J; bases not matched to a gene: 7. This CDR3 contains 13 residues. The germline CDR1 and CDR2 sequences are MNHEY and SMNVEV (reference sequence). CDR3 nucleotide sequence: TGTGCCAGCAAAGGACAGGGCGACGCTGAAGCTTTCTTT. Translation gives CASKGQGDAEAFF.

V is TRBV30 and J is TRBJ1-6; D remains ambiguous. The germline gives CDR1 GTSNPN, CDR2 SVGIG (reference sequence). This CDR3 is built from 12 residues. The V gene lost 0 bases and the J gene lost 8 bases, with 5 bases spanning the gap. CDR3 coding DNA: TGTGCCTGGAGTGTAGTCCATTCACCCCTCCACTTT. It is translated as CAWSVVHSPLHF.

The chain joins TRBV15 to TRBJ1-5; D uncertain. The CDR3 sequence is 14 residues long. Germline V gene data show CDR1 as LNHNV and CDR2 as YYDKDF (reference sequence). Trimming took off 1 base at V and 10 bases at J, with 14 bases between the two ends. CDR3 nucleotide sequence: TGTGCCACCAGCAGAGTACTGAGGTGGGTCCCCCAGCATTTT. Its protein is CATSRVLRWVPQHF.

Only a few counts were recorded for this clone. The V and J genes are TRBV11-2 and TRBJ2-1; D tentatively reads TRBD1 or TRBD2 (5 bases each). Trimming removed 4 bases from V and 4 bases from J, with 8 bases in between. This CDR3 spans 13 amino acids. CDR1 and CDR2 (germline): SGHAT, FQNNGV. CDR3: CASSSGLYNEQFF. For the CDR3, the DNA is TGTGCCAGCAGCTCGGGGCTTTACAATGAGCAGTTCTTC.

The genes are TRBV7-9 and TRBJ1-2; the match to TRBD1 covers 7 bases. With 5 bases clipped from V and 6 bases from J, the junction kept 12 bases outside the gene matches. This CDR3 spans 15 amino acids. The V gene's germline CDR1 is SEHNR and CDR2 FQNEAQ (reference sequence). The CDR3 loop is CASSRLAGGVDGYTF. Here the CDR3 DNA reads TGTGCCAGCAGCCGCCTTGCAGGGGGAGTAGATGGCTACACCTTC.

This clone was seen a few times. Written as DNA, the CDR3 is TGTGCCAGCAGTGAGAGGGGATGGGGTAATGAAAAACTGTTTTTT. Translation: CASSERGWGNEKLFF. The chain is built from TRBV2 and TRBJ1-4, with D tentatively TRBD1 (5 bases). The CDR3 covers 15 residues. CDR1 is SNHLY, CDR2 FYNNEI, per germline. Trimming stripped 3 bases from V and 4 bases from J, with 12 bases between. The variable domain in full, with the rest retrieved from reference TRBV2 and TRBJ1-4, is EPEVTQTPSHQVTQMGQEVILRCVPISNHLYFYWYRQILGQKVEFLVSFYNNEISEKSEIFDDQFSVERPDGSNFTLKIRSTKLEDSAMYFCASSERGWGNEKLFFGSGTQLSVL.

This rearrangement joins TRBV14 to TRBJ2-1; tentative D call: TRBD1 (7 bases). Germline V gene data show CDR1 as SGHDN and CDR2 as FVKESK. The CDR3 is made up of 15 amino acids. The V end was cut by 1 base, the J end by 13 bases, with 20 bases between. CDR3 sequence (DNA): TGTGCCAGCAGCCAAGGCCCCTCAGGGGGGAGGAGCCAGTTCTTC. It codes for CASSQGPSGGRSQFF.

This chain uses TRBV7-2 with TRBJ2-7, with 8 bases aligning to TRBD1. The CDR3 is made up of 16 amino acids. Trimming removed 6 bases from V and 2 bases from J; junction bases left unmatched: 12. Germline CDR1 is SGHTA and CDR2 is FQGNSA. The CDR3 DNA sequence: TGTGCCAGCAGAAAAAACGGACAGGGCACAACCTACGAGCAGTACTTC. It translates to CASRKNGQGTTYEQYF.